Shown below are 29 T cell receptor beta chains from a single sample sequenced in a study of CD8 T cells in ankylosing spondylitis. Whole-study results and caveats: Seemingly distinctive of ankylosing spondylitis blood was a TCR beta motif formed by eight highly homologous variants.

For these TCRs, the target antigens are not known. TCRdb re-called the 5' RACE reads through MiXCR, storing one row per CDR3 protein. The data show fewer than 500,000 distinct CDR3 sequences, 20% to 25% seen once. The sequencing input was blood, either unsorted or a sorted T cell fraction (not recorded which). Receptors were obtained from a male donor with ankylosing spondylitis.

The chain links TRBV7-3 to TRBJ2-7, with unresolved D. With 2 bases removed from V and 1 base from J, the gap between germline ends came to 12 bases. Germline V gene data show CDR1 as SGHTA and CDR2 as FQGTGA. CDR3 size: 15 residues. The CDR3 DNA is TGTGCCAGCAGCTTAGATCCCAGTTTTTCCTACGAGCAGTACTTC. It translates to CASSLDPSFSYEQYF.

The rearrangement links TRBV28 to TRBJ1-4; perhaps TRBD1 as D (5 bases). CDR1 is MDHEN, CDR2 SYDVKM, per germline. With 8 bases removed from V and 2 bases from J, the gap between germline ends came to 12 bases. The CDR3 is 14 residues long. The chain's CDR3 is CASVRGGTNEKLFF. The CDR3 coding sequence is TGTGCCAGCGTCCGGGGGGGGACTAATGAAAAACTGTTTTTT.

In this sample, this clonotype turned up a few times. This rearrangement joins TRBV7-9 to TRBJ2-1, with D perhaps TRBD1 (6 bases). The CDR3 has 15 amino acids. CDR1 is SEHNR and CDR2 is FQNEAQ in the germline V gene (reference sequence). Trimming left V 1 base short and J 7 bases short, with 14 bases between. This CDR3 is CASSLVKGVRNEQFF. The DNA for the CDR3 is TGTGCCAGCAGCTTAGTAAAGGGGGTGAGGAATGAGCAGTTCTTC.

The chain combines TRBV20-1 with TRBJ2-2; no clear D gene. V was shortened by 8 bases and J by 1 base, with 20 bases between the two germline ends. Germline CDR1 and CDR2: DFQATT and SNEGSKA (reference sequence). The CDR3 sequence is 16 residues long. The CDR3 protein is CSPGKRAVGNTGELFF. The CDR3 bases are TGCAGTCCCGGAAAAAGGGCCGTTGGGAACACCGGGGAGCTGTTTTTT.

The V gene is TRBV6-1, the J gene TRBJ1-5, with 8 bases lining up with TRBD1. The germline gives CDR1 MNHNS, CDR2 SASEGT. J was trimmed by 6 bases and V by 2 bases; bases with no gene match: 9. The CDR3 length is 16 residues. The chain's CDR3 is CASSEPDRGVSQPQHF. The CDR3 nucleotides are TGTGCCAGCAGTGAACCCGACAGGGGAGTAAGTCAGCCCCAGCATTTT.

This clonotype was found a few times. The V gene is TRBV4-3, the J gene TRBJ1-5; 9 bases align to TRBD1. The ends lost 3 bases at V and 5 bases at J; junction bases unmatched: 5. CDR1 LGHNA and CDR2 YSLEER come from the germline V gene. The CDR3 has 15 amino acids. The DNA of the CDR3 is TGCGCCAGCAGCCAGCAACAGGGGGCCCATCAGCCCCAGCATTTT. Translating gives CASSQQQGAHQPQHF.

This rearrangement joins TRBV29-1 to TRBJ2-7, with 9 nucleotides matching TRBD1. V lost 4 bases to trimming and J lost 4 bases; unmatched junction nucleotides: 8. Germline lookup yields CDR1 SQVTM and CDR2 ANQGSEA. The CDR3 is 14 residues long. CDR3 protein: CSVVGQGGWYEQYF. The CDR3 DNA follows: TGCAGCGTTGTGGGACAGGGTGGGTGGTACGAGCAGTACTTC.

CDR3 in amino acids: CASSPRTDDQPQHF. The CDR3 DNA is TGTGCCAGCTCACCACGGACTGACGATCAGCCCCAGCATTTT. The chain joins TRBV18 to TRBJ1-5; D gene uncertain. CDR3 length: 14 residues. V was trimmed by 1 base and J by 5 bases, leaving 9 bases between them. CDR1 KGHSH and CDR2 LQKENI come from the germline V gene.

CDR3 in amino acids: CASSLPPNEQFF. The CDR3 nucleotides read TGTGCCAGCAGTTTACCCCCCAATGAGCAGTTCTTC. The chain carries TRBV27 and TRBJ2-1, with unresolved D. CDR1 and CDR2 from the germline V gene are MNHEY and SMNVEV (reference sequence). V dropped 2 bases and J dropped 6 bases, with 5 bases sitting between them. The CDR3 has 12 residues.

This clonotype was seen only a few times. In DNA, the CDR3 is TGTGCCAGCAAACCTGGCGGGAGTTCTCGCGAGCAGTACTTC. Translated, it gives CASKPGGSSREQYF. The chain uses TRBV28 and TRBJ2-7; 7 bases agree with TRBD2. Looked up from germline, CDR1 is MDHEN and CDR2 is SYDVKM. This CDR3 is 14 amino acids long. Trimming cost V 7 bases and J 6 bases; bases outside gene matches: 12.

This clonotype occurred a few times. V usage is TRBV9 and J usage is TRBJ2-7; D is possibly TRBD1 (7 bases). Germline V lookup: CDR1 SGDLS, CDR2 YYNGEE. This CDR3 is built from 17 residues. V shed 4 bases and J shed 4 bases, with 24 bases lying between them. The CDR3 is CASSPRGAGGNRYEQYF. The CDR3 nucleotides read TGTGCCAGCAGCCCCCGAGGGGCAGGGGGGAACAGATACGAGCAGTACTTC.

The chain uses TRBV5-1 and TRBJ2-7; D is uncertain. V lost 3 bases and J lost 0, with 7 bases in between. The CDR3 extends over 13 amino acids. Germline assignment: CDR1 SGHRS and CDR2 YFSETQ. CDR3 sequence (DNA): TGCGCCAGCAGCTCCCAGTACTCCTACGAGCAGTACTTC. It specifies CASSSQYSYEQYF.

V is TRBV7-2 and J is TRBJ2-1, with D perhaps matching TRBD2 (6 bases). The CDR3 is made up of 17 amino acids. The V and J ends lost 2 bases and 5 bases respectively, with 19 bases between them. The germline V gene has CDR1 SGHTA and CDR2 FQGNSA. CDR3 DNA: TGTGCCAGCAGCTTACAGCCTCTCTTGCGGGAAAACAATGAGCAGTTCTTC. Translating gives CASSLQPLLRENNEQFF.

The V and J genes are TRBV10-3 and TRBJ2-7, with 8 bases that match TRBD1. Germline loops: CDR1 ENHRY, CDR2 SYGVKD. This CDR3 is 17 amino acids long. The junction had 9 bases not matched to a gene; V was cut back by 0 bases and J by 2 bases. CDR3 amino acids: CAISESSIRTGTYEQYF. CDR3 DNA sequence: TGTGCCATCAGTGAGTCCTCCATCCGGACAGGGACCTACGAGCAGTACTTC.

This chain connects TRBV28 to TRBJ2-1; 12 nucleotides agree with TRBD2. This CDR3 contains 16 residues. V lost 6 bases and J lost 6; bases outside the gene matches: 9. Germline V gene sequence: CDR1 MDHEN, CDR2 SYDVKM. The CDR3 loop is CASRRRTSGTINEQFF. The CDR3 DNA follows: TGTGCCAGCAGGCGGAGGACTAGCGGGACGATCAATGAGCAGTTCTTC.

The chain couples TRBV6-2 or TRBV6-3 to TRBJ1-2; D not certain. Trimming shortened V by 2 bases and J by 9 bases, and 13 bases separated the two germline ends. The germline V gene encodes CDR1 MNHEY and CDR2 SVGEGT. The CDR3 runs to 13 residues. The CDR3, as DNA: TGTGCCAGCAGTTACGTGAGGAGCGCTAGCTACACCTTC. It yields the protein CASSYVRSASYTF.

The gene calls are TRBV6-2 or TRBV6-3 and TRBJ1-1; TRBD1 matches 8 bases. The germline V gene has CDR1 MNHEY and CDR2 SVGEGT. V was clipped by 0 bases and J by 5 bases; unmatched bases: 2. The CDR3 is 14 amino acids. The CDR3 loop is CASSYSTGETEAFF. DNA for the CDR3: TGTGCCAGCAGTTACTCGACAGGGGAAACTGAAGCTTTCTTT.

The chain couples TRBV27 to TRBJ2-7; TRBD2 is a possible D gene (7 bases). The germline V gene has CDR1 MNHEY and CDR2 SMNVEV (reference sequence). Trimming left V 7 bases short and J 2 bases short, with 18 bases between. The CDR3 length is 15 residues. The CDR3, as DNA: TGTGCCAGCAACCGGGGGGCTAGCGGAACCTACGAGCAGTACTTC. Protein sequence: CASNRGASGTYEQYF.

V usage is TRBV12-3 or TRBV12-4 and J usage is TRBJ1-1; D is undetermined. CDR3 length: 17 residues. V shed 2 bases and J shed 1 base, with 17 bases lying between them. The CDR3 DNA follows: TGTGCCAGCAGTTTAAGGTCCTCGCCGCGGGGGAACACTGAAGCTTTCTTT. Protein product: CASSLRSSPRGNTEAFF.

The gene calls are TRBV24-1 and TRBJ2-1, with 12 bases that match TRBD2. Germline assignment: CDR1 KGHDR and CDR2 SFDVKD. The V and J ends lost 0 bases and 8 bases, in that order; junction bases with no gene match: 4. This CDR3 is built from 16 residues. The CDR3 loop is CATSDLRASGRDEQFF. The CDR3 DNA reads as TGTGCCACCAGTGATTTGCGGGCTAGCGGGAGGGATGAGCAGTTCTTC.

This rearrangement joins TRBV20-1 to TRBJ2-3; TRBD2 matches 8 bases. Germline assignment: CDR1 DFQATT and CDR2 SNEGSKA (reference sequence). Trimming cost V 3 bases and J 5 bases; bases outside gene matches: 7. The CDR3 runs to 14 residues. The CDR3 is CSARDGREIDTQYF. The CDR3 DNA reads as TGCAGTGCTAGGGACGGGAGGGAAATAGATACGCAGTATTTT.

The chain links TRBV5-4 to TRBJ2-5; 8 bases are a match to TRBD2. The CDR3 covers 13 residues. V dropped 5 bases and J dropped 4; count of bases not matched to a gene: 4. CDR1 is SGHNT and CDR2 is YYREEE in the germline V gene (reference sequence). The CDR3 is CASRNSGTETQYF. Here the CDR3 DNA reads TGTGCCAGCAGAAATAGCGGGACAGAGACCCAGTACTTC. Together with reference TRBV5-4 and TRBJ2-5, the CDR3 gives the full variable domain: ETGVTQSPTHLIKTRGQQVTLRCSSQSGHNTVSWYQQALGQGPQFIFQYYREEENGRGNFPPRFSGLQFPNYSSELNVNALELDDSALYLCASRNSGTETQYFGPGTRLLVL.

The rearrangement links TRBV7-2 to TRBJ2-2; a possible D gene is TRBD2 (5 bases). Between the trimmed V and J ends, which lost 4 bases and 4 bases, there was a span of 13 bases. Germline V lookup: CDR1 SGHTA, CDR2 FQGNSA. The CDR3 contains 15 residues. CDR3 DNA: TGTGCCAGCAGCTCAACCAGCAGCGGCACCGGGGAGCTGTTTTTT. This gives the protein CASSSTSSGTGELFF.

The J gene is TRBJ1-1, the V gene TRBV18, with D perhaps TRBD1 (5 bases). There are 13 residues in the CDR3. The V end was cut by 2 bases, the J end by 7 bases, with 11 bases between. The germline V gene encodes CDR1 KGHSH and CDR2 LQKENI. CDR3 region: CASSPTQVVEAFF. The CDR3 nucleotides read TGTGCCAGCTCACCAACACAGGTTGTTGAAGCTTTCTTT.

This clonotype was recorded many times. The rearrangement joins TRBV29-1 to TRBJ2-7; D unclear. Germline V gene data show CDR1 as SQVTM and CDR2 as ANQGSEA. V lost 0 bases, J lost 1 base, and 10 bases lay in between. The CDR3 contains 14 residues. The CDR3 region has the DNA TGCAGCGTTGAAGAGGAGAAACAATCCTACGAGCAGTACTTC. This gives the protein CSVEEEKQSYEQYF.

This clonotype was found a few times. The genes are TRBV28 and TRBJ2-2; tentative D call: TRBD1 (6 bases). CDR1 is MDHEN and CDR2 is SYDVKM in the germline V gene. V gave up 7 bases and J gave up 5 bases, with 11 bases separating them. This CDR3 has 13 amino acids. CDR3: CASTDRFTGELFF. CDR3 DNA sequence: TGTGCCAGCACCGACAGGTTTACCGGGGAGCTGTTTTTT.

This clonotype showed up just a few times. The chain combines TRBV7-9 with TRBJ1-1; D may be TRBD1 (6 bases). This CDR3 is 14 amino acids long. Trimming cost V 2 bases and J 5 bases, with 12 bases left between them. In germline, CDR1 is SEHNR, CDR2 FQNEAQ (reference sequence). CDR3 DNA: TGTGCCAGCAGCTTATTGTCAGGGGTAACTGAAGCTTTCTTT. It encodes CASSLLSGVTEAFF.

This clonotype was seen a handful of times. The chain combines TRBV24-1 with TRBJ2-3, with 9 nucleotides matching TRBD2. V gave up 4 bases and J gave up 3 bases; unmatched junction bases: 7. Per germline, CDR1 KGHDR and CDR2 SFDVKD. CDR3 size: 16 residues. The DNA for the CDR3 is TGTGCCACCAGTGACACCGGACTAGCGATGACAGATACGCAGTATTTT. Translating it yields CATSDTGLAMTDTQYF.

This clonotype was observed at least ten times. The CDR3 nucleotides are TGTGCCAGCAGTTACTTCGGGAGAGGCGAGACCCAGTACTTC. Protein product: CASSYFGRGETQYF. The chain couples TRBV6-2 or TRBV6-3 to TRBJ2-5; possible D gene TRBD2, 6 bases. Germline values: CDR1 MNHEY, CDR2 SVGEGT. The CDR3 sequence is 14 residues long. The V gene lost 1 base and the J gene lost 5 bases, with 11 bases spanning the gap.